The 16 T cell receptor beta chains presented below share a single source sample, sequenced in a study of T cells in Graves' hyperthyroidism and ophthalmopathy. TCR beta CDR3 sequences were amplified from RNA transcripts. A set of HTBI primers served as the primers for a first-round RT-PCR of the TCR CDR3. Using its own MiXCR run on the multiplex PCR reads, TCRdb lists one record per CDR3 protein. The sample records about 560,000 distinct CDR3 sequences, 16% being singletons. The sample was blood. The receptor set was obtained from a woman aged 18-35 years with Graves' hyperthyroidism.

This clonotype has a count of ten or more. V usage is TRBV7-9 and J usage is TRBJ2-5; 13 bases are a match to TRBD2. Germline V gene lookup returns CDR1 SEHNR and CDR2 FQNEAQ (reference sequence). V was pared by 6 bases and J by 4 bases, with 5 bases of the junction left unmatched. This CDR3 contains 15 residues. The CDR3 sequence is CASRTSGGAVETQYF. CDR3 bases: TGTGCCAGCAGAACTAGCGGGGGGGCCGTAGAGACCCAGTACTTC.

The rearrangement joins TRBV7-9 to TRBJ2-5, with 7 bases matching TRBD1. Per the germline V gene, CDR1 is SEHNR and CDR2 is FQNEAQ (reference sequence). The V and J ends lost 5 bases and 5 bases, in that order; junction bases with no gene match: 14. The CDR3 contains 16 residues. The CDR3 region is CASSLFPDRARETQYF. CDR3 bases: TGTGCCAGCAGCCTCTTCCCCGACAGGGCGAGGGAGACCCAGTACTTC.

This chain joins TRBV6-2 or TRBV6-3 and TRBJ2-3; 8 positions match TRBD1. The V segment lost 0 bases and the J segment 3 bases; nucleotides outside the gene matches: 11. Germline V CDR1 and CDR2: MNHEY, SVGEGT. The CDR3 length is 18 residues. The CDR3 sequence is CASSYSIRRTGRTDTQYF. The CDR3 region has the DNA TGTGCCAGCAGTTACTCGATCCGTCGGACAGGGCGGACAGATACGCAGTATTTT.

The gene calls are TRBV6-2 or TRBV6-3 and TRBJ2-7; 8 bases match TRBD2. The germline V gene has CDR1 MNHEY and CDR2 SVGEGT. This CDR3 is built from 16 residues. V lost 0 bases and J lost 5; bases outside the gene matches: 9. The CDR3 DNA is TGTGCCAGCAGTTACTCGATCCAGCGGGAGTACCACGAGCAGTACTTC. It encodes CASSYSIQREYHEQYF.

This clonotype was seen ten or more times. V gene TRBV2 combines with J gene TRBJ1-4; D gene unclear. CDR3 size: 15 residues. The germline V and J ends were trimmed by 0 bases and 3 bases, with 8 bases remaining between them. Germline CDR1 and CDR2: SNHLY and FYNNEI. For the CDR3, the DNA is TGTGCCAGCAGTGAAGCGGAGTTGCCTAATGAAAAACTGTTTTTT. The encoded protein is CASSEAELPNEKLFF.

This clonotype was recorded a few times. The rearrangement joins TRBV2 to TRBJ2-3, with D perhaps TRBD1 (5 bases). The ends were cut back, 4 bases at V and 2 bases at J, with 16 bases in the middle. CDR1 is SNHLY and CDR2 is FYNNEI in the germline V gene. The CDR3 totals 16 residues. CDR3 region: CASSAGARRTTDTQYF. CDR3 in DNA: TGTGCCAGCAGTGCTGGGGCCCGTCGTACCACAGATACGCAGTATTTT.

The V gene is TRBV2, the J gene TRBJ2-7; 8 bases line up with TRBD2. Trimming removed 2 bases from V and 4 bases from J; junction bases left unmatched: 4. The germline CDR1 and CDR2 sequences are SNHLY and FYNNEI. The CDR3 is 14 residues long. The CDR3 loop is CASSENPSGYEQYF. The CDR3 bases are TGTGCCAGCAGTGAAAACCCTAGCGGGTACGAGCAGTACTTC. The whole variable domain, remainder taken from reference TRBV2 and TRBJ2-7, is EPEVTQTPSHQVTQMGQEVILRCVPISNHLYFYWYRQILGQKVEFLVSFYNNEISEKSEIFDDQFSVERPDGSNFTLKIRSTKLEDSAMYFCASSENPSGYEQYFGPGTRLTVT.

This clonotype was observed many times. The chain links TRBV5-1 to TRBJ2-1; 7 bases line up with TRBD2. CDR3 length: 15 residues. CDR1 is SGHRS, CDR2 YFSETQ, per germline. After removal of 2 bases from V and 3 bases from J, the junction contained 5 bases not matched to a gene. Here the CDR3 reads CASSFSSGNYNEQFF. CDR3 nucleotide sequence: TGCGCCAGCAGCTTCTCCAGCGGGAACTACAATGAGCAGTTCTTC.

This clonotype was counted ten times or more. The chain recombines TRBV7-2 with TRBJ1-1; D is unclear. CDR1 and CDR2 (germline): SGHTA, FQGNSA. The V end was cut by 1 base, the J end by 4 bases, with 10 bases between. The CDR3 contains 14 residues. The CDR3 region is CASSLGGSGTEAFF. The CDR3 DNA follows: TGTGCCAGCAGCTTAGGTGGGTCAGGCACTGAAGCTTTCTTT.

This clonotype turned up a few times. CDR3 region: CASSLDRVVWAEAFF. The CDR3 bases are TGTGCCAGCAGCTTAGATCGAGTTGTTTGGGCTGAAGCTTTCTTT. V gene TRBV11-2 combines with J gene TRBJ1-1; D is unclear. This CDR3 is 15 amino acids long. Germline-derived CDR1 and CDR2 are SGHAT and FQNNGV. The V gene lost 0 bases and the J gene lost 6 bases, with 14 bases spanning the gap.

The chain combines TRBV15 with TRBJ2-7; TRBD1 agrees at 10 bases. The CDR3 has 15 residues. Germline V CDR1 and CDR2: LNHNV, YYDKDF (reference sequence). J was trimmed by 4 bases and V by 8 bases; bases with no gene match: 11. In DNA form, the CDR3 reads TGTGCCACCTGCAATAGGGACAGGGGAATGTACGAGCAGTACTTC. Its translation is CATCNRDRGMYEQYF.

V gene TRBV20-1 combines with J gene TRBJ1-5; D may be TRBD1 (5 bases). The CDR3 is made up of 13 amino acids. Deletions cut 5 bases from V and 2 bases from J, with 10 bases between. The germline CDR1 and CDR2 sequences are DFQATT and SNEGSKA (reference sequence). In DNA, the CDR3 is TGCAGTGCTTCTACGACAGGCAATCAGCCCCAGCATTTT. Translation: CSASTTGNQPQHF.

J is TRBJ2-7 and V is TRBV14; 8 bases are a match to TRBD1. The length of the CDR3 is 17 residues. Germline CDR1 is SGHDN and CDR2 is FVKESK. The V segment lost 1 base and the J segment 1 base; nucleotides outside the gene matches: 9. CDR3 coding DNA: TGTGCCAGCAGCCAAGCCGATTGGACAGGGCGGTCCTACGAGCAGTACTTC. It codes for CASSQADWTGRSYEQYF.

The count of this clonotype is one. Just one base apart from a much larger clone, this may be a read error. This chain links TRBV20-1 with TRBJ2-1, with D perhaps matching TRBD1 (6 bases). The CDR3 length is 14 residues. Looked up from germline, CDR1 is DFQATT and CDR2 is SNEGSKA (reference sequence). V gave up 7 bases and J gave up 0 bases, with 13 bases separating them. The CDR3 reads CSVKGVGSYNEQFF. CDR3 nucleotide sequence: TGCAGTGTTAAGGGGGTGGGCTCCTACAATGAGCAGTTCTTC.

In its sample, this clonotype was seen many times. The chain links TRBV11-2 to TRBJ1-2; weak D call: TRBD1 (6 bases). Deletions cut 8 bases from V and 8 bases from J, with 15 bases between. The CDR3 consists of 12 residues. Germline-derived CDR1 and CDR2 are SGHAT and FQNNGV. The CDR3 is CASGSQGGGYTF. CDR3 in DNA: TGTGCCAGCGGATCACAGGGAGGGGGCTACACCTTC.

This clonotype was detected ten times or more. The chain links TRBV2 to TRBJ2-3; 8 bases agree with TRBD1. This CDR3 is 15 amino acids long. Trimming removed 7 bases from V and 3 bases from J; junction bases left unmatched: 9. Per germline, CDR1 SNHLY and CDR2 FYNNEI. The CDR3 nucleotides are TGTGCCAGCACCCGAGCAGGGGGCCAAACAGATACGCAGTATTTT. This sequence encodes CASTRAGGQTDTQYF.